This T cell receptor (beta chain) was profiled in a study of kidney transplant recipient with SARS-CoV-2 infection. Germline V gives CDR1 LNHDA, CDR2 SQIVND (reference sequence). The CDR3 spans 15 residues. V shed 7 bases and J shed 1 base, with 14 bases lying between them. On this clonotype: With a much larger clone just one base away, this may be a read error.

MiXCR was run by TCRdb on the reads, yielding one entry per CDR3 protein. Of fewer than 250,000 distinct CDR3 sequences in the sample, under 30% are singletons; the top ten hold 7% to 8%. The specimen was a blood sample, collected at baseline and on day 111 from a kidney transplant recipient. The chain links TRBV19 to TRBJ1-5; D unclear. The sequence was obtained from a male patient aged 30 to 40 who had COVID-19 and was a kidney transplant recipient. Some T cells could come from the graft donor. The CDR3 loop reads CASNGGSRSNQPQHF. The CDR3 nucleotides read TGTGCCAGTAATGGAGGGTCAAGGAGCAATCAGCCCCAGCATTTT.